What follows are 26 T cell receptor beta chains derived from one specimen sequenced in a study of T cell responses to AZD1222 COVID-19 vaccine (dated by TCRdb to the early 2020s). The library was prepared using the immunoSEQ multiplex PCR assay. Sourced from immuneACCESS, this table was stored by TCRdb with only in-frame sequences that have V and J called. A share of the clones is absent; for the studies checked, an unresolved V gene accounts for under half, and the remainder has no known explanation. The sample records about 100,000 clones, 80% to 90% of which are singletons. Under 3% of the sample goes to the ten largest clones. The sample's time point label, decoded: about 28 days (+/-7) after the second vaccine dose. The starting material was peripheral blood, obtained 28 days after the second AZD1222 dose. These receptors were obtained from an adult who received the AZD1222 COVID-19 vaccine.

The chain carries TRBV18 and TRBJ1-5; 10 positions match TRBD1. The CDR3 is 16 amino acids. Trimming took 2 bases from V and 2 from J; bases not matched to a gene: 3. The V gene's germline CDR1 is KGHSH and CDR2 LQKENI. This CDR3 reads CASSPGTGVGNQPQHF. CDR3 DNA: TGTGCCAGCTCACCAGGGACAGGGGTAGGCAATCAGCCCCAGCATTTT. Looking up the rest from reference TRBV18 and TRBJ1-5 gives the full variable domain: NAGVMQNPRHLVRRRGQEARLRCSPMKGHSHVYWYRQLPEEGLKFMVYLQKENIIDESGMPKERFSAEFPKEGPSILRIQQVVRGDSAAYFCASSPGTGVGNQPQHFGDGTRLSIL.

The chain links TRBV13 to TRBJ2-7, with 12 bases aligning to TRBD2. Trimming cost V 4 bases and J 6 bases; bases outside gene matches: 7. The CDR3 covers 15 residues. Germline CDR1 PRHDT, CDR2 FYEKMQ (reference sequence). CDR3 bases: TGTGCCAGCAGCTACAGACTAGCGGGAGTATCCGAGCAGTACTTC. This translates into CASSYRLAGVSEQYF.

The V and J genes are TRBV19 and TRBJ1-2; tentatively, D is TRBD1 (6 bases). The ends were cut back, 4 bases at V and 4 bases at J, with 10 bases in the middle. From germline, CDR1 is LNHDA and CDR2 SQIVND (reference sequence). This CDR3 is 13 amino acids long. Here the CDR3 DNA reads TGTGCCAGTAGTAACAGGGAGGGCTATGGCTACACCTTC. Translated, it gives CASSNREGYGYTF.

This rearrangement joins TRBV28 to TRBJ2-1; 7 bases are a match to TRBD1. The CDR3 has 14 amino acids. The V segment lost 8 bases and the J segment 4 bases; nucleotides outside the gene matches: 8. CDR1 is MDHEN, CDR2 SYDVKM, per germline. In nucleotides, the CDR3 is TGTGCCAGCCACAGATCAGGGGGTTACAATGAGCAGTTCTTC. Translation gives CASHRSGGYNEQFF.

The rearrangement uses TRBV5-1 and TRBJ2-1; D is possibly TRBD2 (5 bases). The V and J ends lost 0 bases and 7 bases respectively, with 8 bases between them. Germline values: CDR1 SGHRS, CDR2 YFSETQ. This CDR3 has 13 amino acids. CDR3 DNA: TGCGCCAGCAGCTTGGGAGCGGCTAATGAGCAGTTCTTC. This encodes CASSLGAANEQFF. Using reference TRBV5-1 and TRBJ2-1 for the parts outside the CDR3, the full variable domain is KAGVTQTPRYLIKTRGQQVTLSCSPISGHRSVSWYQQTPGQGLQFLFEYFSETQRNKGNFPGRFSGRQFSNSRSEMNVSTLELGDSALYLCASSLGAANEQFFGPGTRLTVL.

This chain joins TRBV5-1 and TRBJ2-4, with 7 bases aligning to TRBD1. Losses at the gene ends were 4 bases for V and 6 bases for J; bases not matched to a gene: 10. Germline V CDR1 and CDR2: SGHRS, YFSETQ. The CDR3 is 15 residues long. The chain's CDR3 is CASSQGGSSGNIQYF. In DNA, the CDR3 is TGCGCCAGCAGCCAAGGGGGCTCGTCCGGAAACATTCAGTACTTC.

The chain carries TRBV30 and TRBJ1-2, with a weak D call TRBD1 (5 bases). The germline V gene encodes CDR1 GTSNPN and CDR2 SVGIG (reference sequence). This CDR3 has 12 residues. Trimming stripped 0 bases from V and 10 bases from J, with 12 bases between. The CDR3 sequence is CAWSVRDMYYTF. The CDR3 DNA is TGTGCCTGGAGTGTCAGGGATATGTACTACACCTTC.

The chain has TRBV11-2 and TRBJ2-7, with D possibly TRBD1 on 5 matching bases. The germline V gene encodes CDR1 SGHAT and CDR2 FQNNGV. V dropped 5 bases and J dropped 4 bases, with 15 bases sitting between them. There are 14 residues in the CDR3. The CDR3 DNA sequence: TGTGCCAGCAGCGCTGTGGGAAACAGGTACGAGCAGTACTTC. Encoded protein: CASSAVGNRYEQYF.

The chain joins TRBV19 to TRBJ1-2; 7 positions match TRBD1. Germline V gene data show CDR1 as LNHDA and CDR2 as SQIVND (reference sequence). The CDR3 has 15 residues. V trimming: 9 bases; J trimming: 4 bases; junction bases outside the gene matches: 14. The CDR3 loop reads CASSRGVGHLYGYTF. In nucleotides, the CDR3 is TGTGCCAGCAGCAGGGGGGTTGGACACCTCTATGGCTACACCTTC.

This clone has just one count. In the same sample, other DNA sequences code for this CDR3. The CDR3 DNA follows: TGTGCCAGCAGTTTAGGGGGGGAGGGTGAAGCTTTCTTT. It is translated as CASSLGGEGEAFF. The V call is TRBV12-3 or TRBV12-4, the J call TRBJ1-1, with a tentative D call TRBD1 (5 bases). Trimming shortened V by 1 base and J by 7 bases, and 10 bases separated the two germline ends. CDR3 length: 13 amino acids.

V is TRBV6-6 and J is TRBJ2-7; 11 bases match TRBD1. CDR1 is MNHNY and CDR2 is SVGAGI in the germline V gene (reference sequence). J lost 3 bases, V lost 2 bases, and 3 bases had no gene match. This CDR3 is built from 15 residues. The CDR3 nucleotides are TGTGCCAGCAGTTACGGACAGGGGGCCAGCTACGAGCAGTACTTC. Its translation: CASSYGQGASYEQYF.

The rearrangement links TRBV7-9 to TRBJ1-1; no firm D call. V was pared by 3 bases and J by 3 bases, with 8 bases between. CDR3 length: 13 amino acids. Germline assignment: CDR1 SEHNR and CDR2 FQNEAQ (reference sequence). The CDR3 coding sequence is TGTGCCAGCAGCTTTTCGTCGGACACTGAAGCTTTCTTT. Its translation is CASSFSSDTEAFF.

There are many counts of this clone. The chain employs TRBV25-1 and TRBJ2-7; the D is unclear. CDR3 size: 13 residues. With 4 bases removed from V and 6 bases from J, the gap between germline ends came to 13 bases. Looked up from germline, CDR1 is MGHDK and CDR2 is SYGVNS. CDR3 in amino acids: CASSASQLGEQYF. The CDR3 DNA is TGTGCCAGCAGTGCGTCTCAGTTGGGCGAGCAGTACTTC.

This chain connects TRBV28 to TRBJ1-4, with unresolved D. Trimming took off 7 bases at V and 6 bases at J, with 18 bases between the two ends. The CDR3 covers 15 residues. The V gene's germline CDR1 is MDHEN and CDR2 SYDVKM. Written as DNA, the CDR3 is TGTGCCAGCACCCTCGGATGGGGTGAGGATGAAAAACTGTTTTTT. Residues: CASTLGWGEDEKLFF.

The chain combines TRBV7-2 with TRBJ1-4; tentatively, D is TRBD1 (5 bases). The germline CDR1 and CDR2 sequences are SGHTA and FQGNSA. The CDR3 has 14 amino acids. V gave up 2 bases and J gave up 6 bases, with 10 bases separating them. This CDR3 reads CASSLSQGDEKLFF. The CDR3 DNA reads TGTGCCAGCAGCTTATCACAAGGGGATGAAAAACTGTTTTTT.

This sequence joins TRBV15 and TRBJ2-6; D not resolved. Germline V lookup: CDR1 LNHNV, CDR2 YYDKDF (reference sequence). Trimming cost V 0 bases and J 1 base, with 4 bases left between them. The CDR3 extends over 15 amino acids. The CDR3 here is CATSREGSGANVLTF. The CDR3 DNA sequence: TGTGCCACCAGCAGAGAAGGGTCTGGGGCCAACGTCCTGACTTTC.

This rearrangement joins TRBV5-1 to TRBJ1-1; D is perhaps TRBD1 (5 bases). The V end lost 1 base, the J end lost 1 base, and 11 bases lay between the germline ends. Germline lookup yields CDR1 SGHRS and CDR2 YFSETQ. The CDR3 contains 15 residues. CDR3 region: CASSLLGGTNTEAFF. The CDR3 nucleotides are TGCGCCAGCAGCTTGCTTGGGGGTACGAACACTGAAGCTTTCTTT.

This clone was counted a single time. This chain joins TRBV19 and TRBJ1-2; 8 bases fit TRBD1. The germline gives CDR1 LNHDA, CDR2 SQIVND (reference sequence). The V gene end was trimmed by 1 base and the J gene end by 5 bases; junction bases not matched to a gene: 6. The CDR3 totals 15 residues. The CDR3 sequence: CASSIGQGKGYGYTF. The DNA of the CDR3 is TGTGCCAGTAGTATAGGACAGGGGAAAGGGTATGGCTACACCTTC.

The V and J genes are TRBV13 and TRBJ1-5; no definite D call. The CDR3 loop spans 14 amino acids. Germline CDR1 and CDR2: PRHDT and FYEKMQ (reference sequence). V gave up 0 bases and J gave up 8 bases, with 11 bases separating them. The CDR3 sequence is CASSLGVGREPQHF. The CDR3 region has the DNA TGTGCCAGCAGCTTAGGCGTAGGGAGAGAGCCCCAGCATTTT.

The chain joins TRBV12-5 to TRBJ1-1; D gene ambiguous. Trimming shortened V by 1 base and J by 1 base, and 13 bases separated the two germline ends. From germline, CDR1 is LGHNT and CDR2 FRNRAP. This CDR3 region has 16 residues. The CDR3 loop reads CASGLAVGSSNTEAFF. CDR3 DNA: TGTGCTAGTGGTTTGGCGGTGGGCAGCTCGAACACTGAAGCTTTCTTT.

The chain has TRBV13 and TRBJ1-2; D gene uncertain. Germline CDR1 is PRHDT and CDR2 is FYEKMQ (reference sequence). The CDR3 is 17 residues long. V lost 4 bases and J lost 10, with 28 bases in between. CDR3 coding DNA: TGTGCCAGCAGCTCCTCCCCCAAGATGGGAGGTAGGGTTGACTACACCTTC. Translation: CASSSSPKMGGRVDYTF. The whole variable domain, filled in from reference TRBV13 and TRBJ1-2, reads AAGVIQSPRHLIKEKRETATLKCYPIPRHDTVYWYQQGPGQDPQFLISFYEKMQSDKGSIPDRFSAQQFSDYHSELNMSSLELGDSALYFCASSSSPKMGGRVDYTFGSGTRLTVV.

The sample holds one count of this clone. The rearrangement links TRBV2 to TRBJ2-7; D gene uncertain. CDR1 SNHLY and CDR2 FYNNEI come from the germline V gene. CDR3 size: 14 residues. Trimming took 4 bases from V and 3 from J, leaving 13 bases between them. The CDR3 DNA reads TGTGCCAGCAGTGTTGGCACGGAAGGCTACGAGCAGTACTTC. It specifies CASSVGTEGYEQYF.

In its sample, this clone was seen once. This chain joins TRBV4-1 and TRBJ2-1; 8 bases line up with TRBD1. Germline values: CDR1 MGHRA, CDR2 YSYEKL. Trimming cost V 1 base and J 7 bases; bases outside gene matches: 9. This CDR3 comprises 16 residues. Here the CDR3 reads CASSQALQGAGNEQFF. The DNA of the CDR3 is TGCGCCAGCAGCCAAGCCCTCCAGGGGGCAGGTAATGAGCAGTTCTTC.

This clone has a single count. This rearrangement joins TRBV12-3 or TRBV12-4 to TRBJ2-7; D remains ambiguous. There are 11 residues in the CDR3. The germline V and J ends were trimmed by 6 bases and 3 bases, with 6 bases remaining between them. DNA for the CDR3: TGTGCCAGCAGCAACAGCTACGAGCAGTACTTC. Amino acid sequence: CASSNSYEQYF.

CDR3 DNA sequence: TGTGCCATCAGTGAGTCCGTCGCGGCAGGGGATAATTCACCCCTCCACTTT. It translates to CAISESVAAGDNSPLHF. The chain couples TRBV10-3 to TRBJ1-6; tentative D call: TRBD1 (6 bases). Germline values: CDR1 ENHRY, CDR2 SYGVKD. Between the trimmed V and J ends, which lost 0 bases and 5 bases, there was a span of 14 bases. The CDR3 consists of 17 residues.

This chain links TRBV9 with TRBJ2-3; TRBD2 aligns across 12 bases. This CDR3 has 17 residues. The germline V gene has CDR1 SGDLS and CDR2 YYNGEE. With 4 bases clipped from V and 6 bases from J, the junction kept 12 bases outside the gene matches. CDR3 protein: CASSPRLAGDVTDTQYF. CDR3 in DNA: TGTGCCAGCAGCCCACGACTAGCGGGGGACGTTACGGATACGCAGTATTTT.